The 20 T cell receptor beta chains presented below share a single source sample, sequenced in a study of T cells in women clearing cervical HPV infection. The repertoire was sequenced with immunoSEQ multiplex PCR; TCRdb's copy has only in-frame clones and lacks some. This table lists tens of thousands of clones. What was sequenced was blood buffy coat. The receptor source for this set is a woman aged 18-70 years with a cervical HPV16 infection that either progressed to CIN3+ or cleared (not recorded which).

Comment on this clone: The missing CDR3 end, 3 residues past where the read stops, is filled in from the germline J gene. The chain recombines TRBV20-1 with TRBJ1-2; TRBD1 agrees at 11 bases. V shed 6 bases and J 5 bases; nucleotides not matched to a gene: 8. The CDR3 is 14 residues long. Germline CDR1 reads DFQATT; CDR2 reads SNEGSKA (reference sequence). CDR3 bases read: TGCAGTGCGGACCCGGGACAGGGGGAGTATGGC. The encoded protein is CSADPGQGEYG. The full-length CDR3 reads as CSADPGQGEYGYTF.

Comments on this clone: The observed sequence ends 3 residues before the CDR3 terminus, with the missing tail filled in from the germline J gene. V usage is TRBV18 and J usage is TRBJ2-4; 9 bases match TRBD1. Germline V gene sequence: CDR1 KGHSH, CDR2 LQKENI. The CDR3 covers 16 residues. The DNA read from the CDR3 is TGTGCCAGCTCACCAAACGGACAGGGGACGAATTATGGT. This gives the protein CASSPNGQGTNYG. In full, the CDR3 is CASSPNGQGTNYGQYF.

About this clone itself: The CDR3 extends 3 residues past the end of the read, so its final part is completed from the germline J gene. This sequence joins TRBV5-6 and TRBJ2-5; D might be TRBD2 (5 bases). The CDR3 contains 14 residues. Germline CDR1 is SGHDT and CDR2 is YYEEEE. The V and J ends lost 4 bases and 5 bases respectively, with 15 bases between them. The CDR3 here is CASSPPGVKETQYF. The covered CDR3 bases are TGTGCCAGCAGCCCTCCCGGGGTTAAGGAGACC.

On this clone: The DNA ends 3 residues before the CDR3 does, and the rest of the CDR3 is filled in from the germline J gene. The V gene is TRBV19, the J gene TRBJ2-3; a weak D match, TRBD2 (6 bases). The CDR3 length is 17 residues. Germline V gene lookup returns CDR1 LNHDA and CDR2 SQIVND (reference sequence). This chain's CDR3 is CASSILKGSSEGQPQYF. Partial CDR3 DNA: TGTGCCAGTAGTATACTTAAGGGGAGTTCGGAGGGGCAGCCG.

Notes on this clone: The read ends 3 residues shy of where the CDR3 ends; the end is completed using the germline J gene. The rearrangement uses TRBV5-6 and TRBJ1-2, with TRBD1 matching over 7 bases. Trimming removed 2 bases from V and 6 bases from J; junction bases left unmatched: 4. This CDR3 region has 13 residues. The germline CDR1 and CDR2 sequences are SGHDT and YYEEEE. This CDR3 reads CASSLTGAHGYTF. CDR3 DNA, as far as it was read: TGTGCCAGCAGCTTAACAGGGGCTCATGGC.

Concerning this clone: Read coverage stops 3 residues before the CDR3 terminus; the germline J gene supplies the remainder. The J gene is TRBJ2-7, the V gene TRBV20-1; 7 positions agree with TRBD1. Germline CDR1 is DFQATT and CDR2 is SNEGSKA (reference sequence). Trimming cost V 4 bases and J 3 bases; bases outside gene matches: 0. CDR3 length: 11 residues. The DNA read from the CDR3 is TGCAGTGCTAACAGGGGCTACGAG. Protein product: CSANRGYE. The whole CDR3 sequence reads CSANRGYEQYF.

The covered CDR3 bases are TGTGCCAGCAGCTTCTCCAGAGAGGGTTACGAG. This sequence encodes CASSFSREGYE. The CDR3 in its entirety is CASSFSREGYEQYF. The chain couples TRBV7-9 to TRBJ2-7, with D possibly being TRBD2 (5 bases). The read terminates 3 residues before the CDR3 end, so the remaining end is supplied by the germline J gene. The CDR3 covers 14 residues. From germline, CDR1 is SEHNR and CDR2 FQNEAQ (reference sequence). Trimming stripped 3 bases from V and 4 bases from J, with 13 bases between.

Comments on this clone: Read data end 3 residues before the CDR3 end; the end is taken from the germline J gene. The rearrangement uses TRBV20-1 and TRBJ2-1; TRBD2 matches 7 bases. Looked up from germline, CDR1 is DFQATT and CDR2 is SNEGSKA (reference sequence). The CDR3 runs to 15 residues. V was pared by 0 bases and J by 5 bases, with 7 bases of the junction left unmatched. CDR3 DNA, as far as it was read: TGCAGTGCTAGAGAGGGGCTAGCGGTCAACAATGAG. It yields the protein CSAREGLAVNNE. The whole CDR3 protein reads CSAREGLAVNNEQFF.

Comments on this clone: Coverage ceases 3 residues before the CDR3 finishes, and the germline J gene fills in the end. The chain employs TRBV20-1 and TRBJ2-1; D might be TRBD1 (7 bases). V was pared by 6 bases and J by 0 bases, with 18 bases between. The germline gives CDR1 DFQATT, CDR2 SNEGSKA (reference sequence). The CDR3 is 16 amino acids. The CDR3 sequence: CSAGGGGVSSYNEQFF. The CDR3 bases that were read are TGCAGTGCCGGAGGAGGGGGCGTGAGCTCCTACAATGAG.

With regard to this clone: The read ends 3 residues shy of where the CDR3 ends; the end is completed using the germline J gene. The genes are TRBV7-2 and TRBJ1-2; no clear D gene. V lost 1 base and J 1 base, leaving 7 bases between the germline ends. The germline gives CDR1 SGHTA, CDR2 FQGNSA. CDR3 length equals 14 residues. The sequenced CDR3 bases are TGTGCCAGCAGCTTAGGCAGTATTAACTATGGC. This gives the protein CASSLGSINYG. The full CDR3 protein reads CASSLGSINYGYTF.

Turning to this clone: Read sequence stops 3 residues before the CDR3 end, and the germline J gene provides the missing end. The chain carries TRBV6-2 or TRBV6-3 and TRBJ1-5; D is undetermined. This CDR3 comprises 15 residues. Trimming removed 2 bases from V and 2 bases from J, with 10 bases in between. CDR1 is MNHEY, CDR2 SVGEGT, per germline. CDR3 DNA (partial): TGTGCCAGCAGTTACGACAATAGGGGCAATCAGCCC. Translation: CASSYDNRGNQP. The whole CDR3 reads CASSYDNRGNQPQHF.

To note about this clone: The observed sequence ends 3 residues before the CDR3 terminus, with the missing tail filled in from the germline J gene. The chain joins TRBV7-9 to TRBJ2-7; D unresolved. V shed 1 base and J shed 4 bases, with 8 bases lying between them. CDR3 length: 13 residues. Germline loops: CDR1 SEHNR, CDR2 FQNEAQ (reference sequence). The covered CDR3 bases are TGTGCCAGCAGCTTAGATAACGGGTACGAG. Its translation: CASSLDNGYE. The entire CDR3 reads CASSLDNGYEQYF. The complete variable domain, with remaining parts taken from reference TRBV7-9 and TRBJ2-7, reads DTGVSQNPRHKITKRGQNVTFRCDPISEHNRLYWYRQTLGQGPEFLTYFQNEAQLEKSRLLSDRFSAERPKGSFSTLEIQRTEQGDSAMYLCASSLDNGYEQYFGPGTRLTVT.

Note on this clone: Read coverage stops 3 residues before the CDR3 terminus; the germline J gene supplies the remainder. V and J are TRBV7-3 and TRBJ2-2; TRBD1 matches 7 bases. Germline V CDR1 and CDR2: SGHTA, FQGTGA. This CDR3 spans 15 amino acids. Partial CDR3 DNA: TGTGCCAGCAGCTTAAGGGGGACAGATAATTCACCG. Translated, it gives CASSLRGTDNSP. The whole CDR3 sequence is CASSLRGTDNSPLFF. The whole variable domain, remainder taken from reference TRBV7-3 and TRBJ2-2, is GAGVSQTPSNKVTEKGKYVELRCDPISGHTALYWYRQSLGQGPEFLIYFQGTGAADDSGLPNDRFFAVRPEGSVSTLKIQRTERGDSAVYLCASSLRGTDNSPLFFGEGSRLTVL.

Regarding this clone: The read falls 3 residues short of the CDR3 end, and the missing part is taken from the germline J gene. V gene TRBV11-2 combines with J gene TRBJ2-5; perhaps TRBD1 as D (5 bases). Germline V gene lookup returns CDR1 SGHAT and CDR2 FQNNGV. V lost 5 bases, J lost 3 bases, and 10 bases lay in between. The CDR3 extends over 13 amino acids. The covered CDR3 bases are TGTGCCAGCAGCCCCCTAGGGGAAGAGACC. Translated: CASSPLGEET. The full CDR3 reads CASSPLGEETQYF. Using reference TRBV11-2 and TRBJ2-5 for the parts outside the CDR3, the full variable domain is EAGVAQSPRYKIIEKRQSVAFWCNPISGHATLYWYQQILGQGPKLLIQFQNNGVVDDSQLPKDRFSAERLKGVDSTLKIQPAKLEDSAVYLCASSPLGEETQYFGPGTRLLVL.

Concerning this clone: Coverage ceases 3 residues before the CDR3 finishes, and the germline J gene fills in the end. The chain has TRBV30 and TRBJ2-3; 7 bases map to TRBD1. This CDR3 contains 13 residues. The germline V gene has CDR1 GTSNPN and CDR2 SVGIG (reference sequence). The part of the CDR3 DNA that was read is TGTGCCGGGGAATGGGACAGTAATCAGCCG. Translated, it gives CAGEWDSNQP. The CDR3 in its entirety is CAGEWDSNQPQYF. The full variable domain, with the rest looked up from reference TRBV30 and TRBJ2-3, is SQTIHQWPATLVQPVGSPLSLECTVEGTSNPNLYWYRQAAGRGLQLLFYSVGIGQISSEVPQNLSASRPQDRQFILSSKKLLLSDSGFYLCAGEWDSNQPQYFGPGTRLTVL.

Points on this clone: Read data end 3 residues before the CDR3 end; the end is taken from the germline J gene. The rearrangement uses TRBV5-1 and TRBJ2-3; the match to TRBD2 covers 12 bases. The V gene end was trimmed by 1 base and the J gene end by 2 bases; junction bases not matched to a gene: 5. This CDR3 spans 17 amino acids. CDR1 SGHRS and CDR2 YFSETQ come from the germline V gene. The CDR3 here is CASSLSLAGGLTDTQYF. CDR3 DNA (partial): TGCGCCAGCAGCTTGTCCCTAGCGGGAGGGCTCACAGATACG.

On this clone itself: Coverage ceases 3 residues before the CDR3 finishes, and the germline J gene fills in the end. The chain uses TRBV14 and TRBJ1-2, with D unresolved. Germline loops: CDR1 SGHDN, CDR2 FVKESK. Between the trimmed V and J ends, which lost 0 bases and 3 bases, there was a span of 8 bases. The CDR3 consists of 14 residues. The DNA read from the CDR3 is TGTGCCAGCAGCCAAGATGTCAGATACTATGGC. Amino acids: CASSQDVRYYG. The entire CDR3 protein reads CASSQDVRYYGYTF.

With respect to this clone: The read terminates 3 residues before the CDR3 end, so the remaining end is supplied by the germline J gene. The chain carries TRBV20-1 and TRBJ2-1; TRBD2 matches 12 bases. With 3 bases clipped from V and 0 bases from J, the junction kept 12 bases outside the gene matches. The CDR3 is made up of 19 amino acids. CDR1 and CDR2 from the germline V gene are DFQATT and SNEGSKA (reference sequence). Partial CDR3 DNA: TGCAGTGCTAGCGAGCTAGCGGGAGGGCCCTGGACCTCCTACAATGAG. Protein product: CSASELAGGPWTSYNE. The complete CDR3 sequence is CSASELAGGPWTSYNEQFF.

In regard to this clone: The sequence runs out 3 residues before the end of the CDR3; the remainder is reconstructed from the germline J gene. The rearrangement uses TRBV10-3 and TRBJ1-6; no definite D call. Germline lookup yields CDR1 ENHRY and CDR2 SYGVKD. Between the trimmed V and J ends, which lost 8 bases and 7 bases, there was a span of 9 bases. CDR3 length equals 12 residues. The CDR3 loop reads CAIGTVNSPLHF. CDR3 DNA (partial): TGTGCCATCGGAACAGTAAATTCACCC.

In the case of this clone: The DNA ends 3 residues before the CDR3 does, and the rest of the CDR3 is filled in from the germline J gene. The rearrangement uses TRBV20-1 and TRBJ2-7; tentatively, D is TRBD2 (5 bases). Trimming stripped 0 bases from V and 4 bases from J, with 7 bases between. The CDR3 runs 12 residues. CDR1 and CDR2 (germline): DFQATT, SNEGSKA (reference sequence). CDR3 amino acids: CSARDRGYEQYF. CDR3 DNA (partial): TGCAGTGCTAGAGATCGGGGTTACGAG.